This TCR beta chain was captured by sequencing in a study of T cell responses to AZD1222 COVID-19 vaccine. Regarding the study as a whole: Spike was spanned by vaccine-associated CD4 TCRs, which were dominant at 160-218 and 743-854. Only a handful of people who got AZD1222 tested seropositive at baseline. Repertoire sampling occurred only after the peak T cell response.

Repertoires were generated with immunoSEQ multiplex PCR, while TCRdb's copy carries only in-frame clones and drops some. The sample includes 100,000 to 150,000 clones, approximately 86% of them seen just once. Of note for this clone: Its cognate antigen is unknown.

Germline V lookup: CDR1 SEHNR, CDR2 FQNEAQ (reference sequence). The CDR3 has 16 residues. V shed 5 bases, J shed 7 bases, and the junction held 14 bases outside the gene matches. The origin of this receptor is an adult who received the AZD1222 COVID-19 vaccine. The sequencing here drew on peripheral blood, taken 28 days after the second AZD1222 dose. V gene TRBV7-9 combines with J gene TRBJ1-1; 9 bases map to TRBD1. The CDR3 nucleotides read TGTGCCAGCAGCCGTACCGGGGGACAGGGTAAGGATGAAGCTTTCTTT. Amino acid sequence: CASSRTGGQGKDEAFF.